This TCR beta chain emerged from a study of blood T cells in healthy people across ages. Study conclusions and caveats: PBMCs that were unsorted prevented a conclusive naive versus antigen-experienced comparison.

Germline V CDR1 and CDR2: SQVTM, ANQGSEA. The CDR3 contains 13 residues. With 8 bases removed from V and 6 bases from J, the gap between germline ends came to 19 bases. A second PCR, run for roughly 7 to 11 cycles, used a sample-barcoded 5' primer plus a J-beta primer mix. TCRdb re-analysed the 5' RACE reads in MiXCR, keeping a single row per CDR3 protein. Among fewer than 2,000,000 distinct CDR3 sequences listed, roughly 43% were seen once. Comment on this clonotype: Its cognate antigen is unknown.

The V call is TRBV29-1, the J call TRBJ1-1; D is ambiguous. This sequence originates from a human donor in good health. The specimen sequenced was blood. As DNA, the CDR3 is TGCAGCACCGGAGCCATGGAAAATTCTGAAGCTTTCTTT. As protein: CSTGAMENSEAFF.